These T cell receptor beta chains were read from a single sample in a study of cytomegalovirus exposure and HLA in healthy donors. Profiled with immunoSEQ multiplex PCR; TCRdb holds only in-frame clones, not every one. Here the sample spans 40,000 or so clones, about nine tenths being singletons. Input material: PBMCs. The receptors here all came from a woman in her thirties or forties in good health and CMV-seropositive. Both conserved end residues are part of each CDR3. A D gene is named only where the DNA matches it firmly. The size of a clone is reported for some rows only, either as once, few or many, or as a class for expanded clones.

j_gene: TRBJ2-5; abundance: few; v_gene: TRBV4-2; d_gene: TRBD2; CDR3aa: CASSQDNSRSGSSETQYF; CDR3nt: TGTGCCAGCAGCCAAGATAACTCCCGGAGCGGGAGCTCGGAGACCCAGTACTTC
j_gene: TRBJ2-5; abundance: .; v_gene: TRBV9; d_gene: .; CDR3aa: CASSVVGGAGETQYF; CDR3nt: TGTGCCAGCAGCGTAGTAGGGGGGGCGGGGGAGACCCAGTACTTC
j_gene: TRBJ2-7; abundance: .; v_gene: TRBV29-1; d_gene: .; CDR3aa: CSVEDTTATYEQYF; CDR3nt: TGCAGCGTTGAAGACACGACAGCCACCTACGAGCAGTACTTC
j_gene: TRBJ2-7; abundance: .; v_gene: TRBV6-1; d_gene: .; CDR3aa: CASSDWTDSLEQYF; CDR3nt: TGTGCCAGCAGTGATTGGACAGATAGCCTCGAGCAGTACTTC
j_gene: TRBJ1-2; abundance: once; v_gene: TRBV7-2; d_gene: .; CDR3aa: CASSLGAHIGAGYTF; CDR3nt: TGTGCCAGCAGCTTAGGTGCCCACATTGGGGCGGGCTACACCTTC
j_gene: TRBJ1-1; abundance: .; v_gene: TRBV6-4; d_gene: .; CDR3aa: CASSDKPGTNTEAFF; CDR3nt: TGTGCCAGCAGTGACAAGCCGGGAACGAACACTGAAGCTTTCTTT
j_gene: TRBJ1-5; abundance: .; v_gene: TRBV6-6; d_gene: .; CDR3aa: CASSSRQADNQPQHF; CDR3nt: TGTGCCAGCAGTTCGCGACAGGCTGACAATCAGCCCCAGCATTTT
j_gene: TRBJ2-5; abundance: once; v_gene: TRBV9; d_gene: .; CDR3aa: CASSDPLADSKETQYF; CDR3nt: TGTGCCAGCAGCGACCCCCTGGCGGACTCGAAAGAGACCCAGTACTTC
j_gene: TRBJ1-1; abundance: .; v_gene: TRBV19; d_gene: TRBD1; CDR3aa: CASSSRQGWAFF; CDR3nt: TGTGCCAGTAGTAGTCGACAGGGTTGGGCTTTCTTT
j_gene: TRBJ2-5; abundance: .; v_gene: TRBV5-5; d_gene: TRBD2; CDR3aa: CASSWDPAGGQEQYF; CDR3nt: TGTGCCAGCAGCTGGGATCCCGCGGGGGGCCAGGAGCAGTACTTC
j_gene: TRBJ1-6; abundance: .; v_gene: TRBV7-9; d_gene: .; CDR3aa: CSSSFQGFSYNSPLHF; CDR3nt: TGTTCCAGCAGCTTCCAGGGGTTCTCCTATAATTCACCCCTCCACTTT
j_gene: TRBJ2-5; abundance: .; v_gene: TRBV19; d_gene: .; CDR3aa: CASSMIGKGGETQYF; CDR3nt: TGTGCCAGTAGTATGATAGGGAAGGGAGGAGAGACCCAGTACTTC
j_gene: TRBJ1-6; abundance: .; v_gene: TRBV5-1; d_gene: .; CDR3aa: CASRGGTDYNSPLHF; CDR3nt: TGCGCCAGCCGGGGGGGGACGGACTATAATTCACCCCTCCACTTT
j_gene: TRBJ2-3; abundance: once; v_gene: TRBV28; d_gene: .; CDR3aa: CASGRGNTDTQYF; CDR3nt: TGTGCCAGCGGGAGAGGCAACACAGATACGCAGTATTTT
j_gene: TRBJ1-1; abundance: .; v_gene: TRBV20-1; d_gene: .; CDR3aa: CSAKGDTEAFF; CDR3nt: TGCAGTGCTAAAGGGGACACTGAAGCTTTCTTT
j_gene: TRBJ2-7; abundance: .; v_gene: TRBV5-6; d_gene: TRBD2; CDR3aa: CASSLVAGGEQYF; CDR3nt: TGTGCCAGCAGCTTGGTAGCGGGAGGCGAGCAGTACTTC
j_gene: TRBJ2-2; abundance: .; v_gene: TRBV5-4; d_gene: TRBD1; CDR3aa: CASSYYRGTGELFF; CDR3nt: TGTGCCAGCAGCTATTACAGGGGAACCGGGGAGCTGTTTTTT
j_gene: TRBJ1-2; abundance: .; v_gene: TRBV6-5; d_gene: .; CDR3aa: CASSSTGEGYGYTF; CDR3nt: TGTGCCAGCAGCTCCACGGGGGAGGGCTATGGCTACACCTTC
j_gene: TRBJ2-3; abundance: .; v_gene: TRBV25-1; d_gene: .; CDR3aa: CVSSPHGEWQGDTQYF; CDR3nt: TGTGTCAGCAGTCCTCACGGGGAGTGGCAGGGGGATACGCAGTATTTT
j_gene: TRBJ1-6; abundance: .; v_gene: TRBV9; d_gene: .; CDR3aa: CASSGRVDNSPLHF; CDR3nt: TGTGCCAGCAGCGGCAGGGTAGATAATTCACCCCTCCACTTT
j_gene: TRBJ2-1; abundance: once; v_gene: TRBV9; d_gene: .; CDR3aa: CASSASAVLVVEYNEQFF; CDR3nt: TGTGCCAGCAGCGCCAGCGCAGTATTAGTGGTTGAATACAATGAGCAGTTCTTC
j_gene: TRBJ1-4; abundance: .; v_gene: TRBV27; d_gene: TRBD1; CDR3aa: CASSPGRDRVLKLFF; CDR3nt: TGTGCCAGCAGTCCGGGCCGGGACAGGGTTTTAAAACTGTTTTTT
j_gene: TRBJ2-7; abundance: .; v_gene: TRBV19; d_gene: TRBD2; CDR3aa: CASSIQREKRQYF; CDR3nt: TGTGCCAGTAGTATCCAGCGGGAGAAGAGGCAGTACTTC
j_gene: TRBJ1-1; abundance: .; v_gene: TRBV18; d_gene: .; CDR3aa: CASSPGSGNTEAFF; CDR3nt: TGTGCCAGCTCACCAGGCTCGGGGAACACTGAAGCTTTCTTT
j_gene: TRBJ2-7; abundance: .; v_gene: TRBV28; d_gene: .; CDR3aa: CASSLLASKREQYF; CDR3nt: TGTGCCAGCAGTTTACTGGCTAGCAAGCGGGAGCAGTACTTC
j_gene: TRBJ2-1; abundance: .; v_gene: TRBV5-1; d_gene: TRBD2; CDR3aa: CASSRRLADVYNEQFF; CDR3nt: TGCGCCAGCAGCCGTAGACTAGCGGACGTGTACAATGAGCAGTTCTTC
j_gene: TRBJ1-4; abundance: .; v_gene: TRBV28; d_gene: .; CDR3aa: CASTHFRSGGGEKLFF; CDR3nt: TGTGCCAGCACCCATTTTCGGTCGGGAGGGGGGGAAAAACTGTTTTTT
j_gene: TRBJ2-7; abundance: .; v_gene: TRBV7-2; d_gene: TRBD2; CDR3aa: CASSPSGGLTYEQYF; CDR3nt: TGTGCCAGCAGCCCCTCGGGAGGGCTCACCTACGAGCAGTACTTC
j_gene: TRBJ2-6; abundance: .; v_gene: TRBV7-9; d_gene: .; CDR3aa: CSSSLALGSGANVLTF; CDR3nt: TGTTCCAGCAGCCTCGCTCTCGGCTCTGGGGCCAACGTCCTGACTTTC
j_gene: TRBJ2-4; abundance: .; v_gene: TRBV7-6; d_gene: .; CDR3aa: CASSLEGVRTKNIQYF; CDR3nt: TGTGCCAGCAGCTTAGAGGGGGTGAGAACCAAAAACATTCAGTACTTC
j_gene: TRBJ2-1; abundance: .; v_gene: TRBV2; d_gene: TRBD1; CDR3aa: CASSDPGGLRRNEQFF; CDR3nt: TGTGCCAGCAGTGATCCAGGGGGCTTGCGGCGCAATGAGCAGTTCTTC
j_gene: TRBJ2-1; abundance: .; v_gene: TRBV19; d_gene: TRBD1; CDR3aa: CASSTMGQKDEQFF; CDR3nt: TGTGCCAGTAGTACAATGGGACAGAAAGATGAGCAGTTCTTC
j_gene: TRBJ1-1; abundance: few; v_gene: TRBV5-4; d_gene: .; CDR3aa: CASSRKTETEAFF; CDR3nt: TGTGCCAGCAGCCGTAAGACGGAGACTGAAGCTTTCTTT
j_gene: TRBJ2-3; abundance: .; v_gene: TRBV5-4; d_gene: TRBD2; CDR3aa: CASSLEGTSEGDTQYF; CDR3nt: TGTGCCAGCAGCTTGGAAGGGACTAGCGAGGGAGATACGCAGTATTTT
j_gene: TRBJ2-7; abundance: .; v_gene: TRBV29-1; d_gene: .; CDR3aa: CSVKPSGEQYF; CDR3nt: TGCAGCGTTAAACCGTCCGGGGAGCAGTACTTC
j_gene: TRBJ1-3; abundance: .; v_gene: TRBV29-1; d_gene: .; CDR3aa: CSVTDLLGFETGNTIYF; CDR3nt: TGCAGCGTTACAGACTTACTAGGTTTCGAGACTGGAAACACCATATATTTT
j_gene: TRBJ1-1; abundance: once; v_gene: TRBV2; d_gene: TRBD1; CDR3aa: CASRRGGTGDTEAFF; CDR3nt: TGTGCCAGCAGACGGGGGGGGACAGGGGACACTGAAGCTTTCTTT